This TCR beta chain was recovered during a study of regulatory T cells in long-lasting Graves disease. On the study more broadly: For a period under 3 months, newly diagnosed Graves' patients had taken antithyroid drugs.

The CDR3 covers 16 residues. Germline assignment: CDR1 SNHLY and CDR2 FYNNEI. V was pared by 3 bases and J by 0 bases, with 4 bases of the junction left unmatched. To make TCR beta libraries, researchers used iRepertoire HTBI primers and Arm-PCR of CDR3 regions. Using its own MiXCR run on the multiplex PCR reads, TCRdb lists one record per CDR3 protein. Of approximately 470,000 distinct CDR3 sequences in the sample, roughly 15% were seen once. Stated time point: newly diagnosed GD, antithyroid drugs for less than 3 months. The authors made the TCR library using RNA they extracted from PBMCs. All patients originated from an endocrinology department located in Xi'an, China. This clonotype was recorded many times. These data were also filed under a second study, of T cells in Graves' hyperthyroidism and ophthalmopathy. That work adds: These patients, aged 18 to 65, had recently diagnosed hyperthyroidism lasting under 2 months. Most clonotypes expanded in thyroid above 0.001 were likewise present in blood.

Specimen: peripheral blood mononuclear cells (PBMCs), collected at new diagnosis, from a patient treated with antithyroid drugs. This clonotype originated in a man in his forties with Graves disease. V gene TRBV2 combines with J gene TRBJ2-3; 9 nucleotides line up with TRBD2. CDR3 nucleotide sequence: TGTGCCAGCAGTGAGGCTACTAGCGGGAGCACAGATACGCAGTATTTT. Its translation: CASSEATSGSTDTQYF.